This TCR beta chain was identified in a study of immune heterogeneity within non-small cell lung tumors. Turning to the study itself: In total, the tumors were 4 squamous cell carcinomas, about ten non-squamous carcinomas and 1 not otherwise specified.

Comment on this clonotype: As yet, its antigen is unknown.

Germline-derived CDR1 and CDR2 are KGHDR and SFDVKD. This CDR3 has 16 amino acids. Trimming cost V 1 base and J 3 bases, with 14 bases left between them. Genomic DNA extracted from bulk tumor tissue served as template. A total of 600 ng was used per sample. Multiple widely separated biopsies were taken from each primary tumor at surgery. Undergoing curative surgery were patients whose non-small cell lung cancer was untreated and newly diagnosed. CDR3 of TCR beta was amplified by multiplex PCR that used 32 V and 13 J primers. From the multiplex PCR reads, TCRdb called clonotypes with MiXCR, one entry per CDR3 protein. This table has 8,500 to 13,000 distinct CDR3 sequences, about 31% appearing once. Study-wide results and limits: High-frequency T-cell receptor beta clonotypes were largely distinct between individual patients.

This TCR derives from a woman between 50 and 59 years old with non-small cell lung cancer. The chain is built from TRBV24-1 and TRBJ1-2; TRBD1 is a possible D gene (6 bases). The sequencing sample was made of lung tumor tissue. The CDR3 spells CATSDFSRTAHYGYTF. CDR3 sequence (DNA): TGTGCCACCAGTGATTTTTCCCGGACAGCCCACTATGGCTACACCTTC.